This TCR beta chain is from a study of beta chain features in type 1 diabetes. General observations from the study: Moderate yet significant TCRB CDR3 shortening was seen in Type 1 diabetes patients in all four CD4+ subsets. For patients and controls alike, PCR might favor shorter templates to the same degree. Healthy donors had naive, central memory and Treg TCRB repertoires that appeared less similar than those seen among patients.

Trimming removed 6 bases at V and 5 bases at J, with 13 bases between. Germline V CDR1 and CDR2: MGHDK, SYGVNS. This CDR3 region has 13 residues. This clone was found a few times. As yet, its antigen is unknown. Staining for CD45RO/CCR7/CD25/CD127/CD95/CD27 allowed sorting of CD4+ naive, central memory, regulatory and stem cell-like memory cells. Expressed TCRB transcripts were sequenced, since all the RNA that had been isolated was reverse transcribed. The repertoire was sequenced with immunoSEQ multiplex PCR; TCRdb's copy has only in-frame clones and lacks some. The sample contains 330,000 or so clones, roughly 12% of which appear only once.

Specimen: naive CD4+ T cells from blood. The origin of this receptor is a woman under 30 with type 1 diabetes. J is TRBJ1-2 and V is TRBV25-1; no clear D. CDR3 region: CASSSDGRYGYTF. CDR3 nucleotides: TGTGCCAGCAGCTCAGACGGGAGGTATGGCTACACCTTC.